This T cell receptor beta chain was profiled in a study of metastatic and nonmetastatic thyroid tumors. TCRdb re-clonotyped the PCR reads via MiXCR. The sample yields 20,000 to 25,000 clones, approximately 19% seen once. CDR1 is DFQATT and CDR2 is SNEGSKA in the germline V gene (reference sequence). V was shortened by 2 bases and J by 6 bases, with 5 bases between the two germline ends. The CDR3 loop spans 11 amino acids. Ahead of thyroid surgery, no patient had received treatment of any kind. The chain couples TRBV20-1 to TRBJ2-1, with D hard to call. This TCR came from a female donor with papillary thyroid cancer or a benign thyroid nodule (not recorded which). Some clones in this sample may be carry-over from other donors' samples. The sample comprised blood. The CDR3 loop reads CSARLVNEQFF. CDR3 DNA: TGCAGTGCTAGATTAGTCAATGAGCAGTTCTTC.